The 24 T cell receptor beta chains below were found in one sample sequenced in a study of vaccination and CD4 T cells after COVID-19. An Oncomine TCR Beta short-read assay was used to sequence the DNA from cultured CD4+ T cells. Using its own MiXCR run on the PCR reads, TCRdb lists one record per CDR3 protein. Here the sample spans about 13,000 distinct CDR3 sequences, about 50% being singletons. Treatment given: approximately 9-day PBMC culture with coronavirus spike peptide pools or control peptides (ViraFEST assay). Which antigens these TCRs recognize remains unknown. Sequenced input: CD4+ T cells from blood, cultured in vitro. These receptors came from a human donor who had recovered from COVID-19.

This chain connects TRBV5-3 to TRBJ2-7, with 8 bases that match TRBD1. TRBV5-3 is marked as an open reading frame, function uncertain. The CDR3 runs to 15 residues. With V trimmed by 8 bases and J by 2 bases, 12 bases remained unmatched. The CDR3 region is CASSPDRGETYEQYF. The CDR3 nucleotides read TGTGCCAGCAGCCCTGACAGGGGAGAGACCTACGAGCAGTACTTC.

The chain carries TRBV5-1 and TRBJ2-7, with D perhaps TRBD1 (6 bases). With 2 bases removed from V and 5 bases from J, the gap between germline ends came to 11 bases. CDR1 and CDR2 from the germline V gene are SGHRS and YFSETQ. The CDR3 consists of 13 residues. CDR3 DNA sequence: TGCGCCAGCAGCTTAGAACAGGGAGACGAGCAGTACTTC. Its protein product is CASSLEQGDEQYF. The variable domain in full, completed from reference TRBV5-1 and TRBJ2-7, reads KAGVTQTPRYLIKTRGQQVTLSCSPISGHRSVSWYQQTPGQGLQFLFEYFSETQRNKGNFPGRFSGRQFSNSRSEMNVSTLELGDSALYLCASSLEQGDEQYFGPGTRLTVT.

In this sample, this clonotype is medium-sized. The CDR3 protein is CASSLVFGGGNQPQHF. Here the CDR3 DNA reads TGTGCCAGCAGCTTAGTCTTTGGGGGGGGCAATCAGCCCCAGCATTTT. This sequence joins TRBV7-2 and TRBJ1-5; weak D call: TRBD1 (5 bases). The ends were cut back, 1 base at V and 2 bases at J, with 12 bases in the middle. This CDR3 has 16 amino acids. From germline, CDR1 is SGHTA and CDR2 FQGNSA. Full variable domain (remainder filled in from reference TRBV7-2 and TRBJ1-5): GAGVSQSPSNKVTEKGKDVELRCDPISGHTALYWYRQSLGQGLEFLIYFQGNSAPDKSGLPSDRFSAERTGGSVSTLTIQRTQQEDSAVYLCASSLVFGGGNQPQHFGDGTRLSIL.

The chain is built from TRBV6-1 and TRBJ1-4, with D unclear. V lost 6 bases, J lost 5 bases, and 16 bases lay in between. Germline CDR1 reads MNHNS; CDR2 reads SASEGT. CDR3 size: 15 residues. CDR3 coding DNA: TGTGCCAGCAGCGCCCTGCGGAGGGTCAATGAAAAACTGTTTTTT. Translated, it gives CASSALRRVNEKLFF.

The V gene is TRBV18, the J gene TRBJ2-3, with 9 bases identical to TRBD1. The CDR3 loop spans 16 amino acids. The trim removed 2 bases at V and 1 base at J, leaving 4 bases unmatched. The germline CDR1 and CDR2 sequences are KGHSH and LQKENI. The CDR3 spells CASSPSWTGGTDTQYF. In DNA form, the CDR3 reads TGTGCCAGCTCACCATCGTGGACAGGGGGCACAGATACGCAGTATTTT.

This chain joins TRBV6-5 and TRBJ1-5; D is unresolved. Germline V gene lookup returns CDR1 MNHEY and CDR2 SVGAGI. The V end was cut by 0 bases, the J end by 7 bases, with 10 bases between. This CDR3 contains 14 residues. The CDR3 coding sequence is TGTGCCAGCAGTTACTCAACGAGTGGCCAGCCCCAGCATTTT. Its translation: CASSYSTSGQPQHF.

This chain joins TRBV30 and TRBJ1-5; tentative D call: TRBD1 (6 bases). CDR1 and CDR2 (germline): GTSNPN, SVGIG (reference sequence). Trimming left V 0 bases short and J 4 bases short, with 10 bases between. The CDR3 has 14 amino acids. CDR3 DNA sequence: TGTGCCTGGAGTGTTGGGGGGCGAAATCAGCCCCAGCATTTT. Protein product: CAWSVGGRNQPQHF.

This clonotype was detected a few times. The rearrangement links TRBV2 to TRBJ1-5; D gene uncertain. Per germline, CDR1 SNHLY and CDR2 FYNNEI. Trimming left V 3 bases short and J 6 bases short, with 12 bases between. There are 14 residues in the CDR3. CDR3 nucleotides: TGTGCCAGCAGTGATCGCGGGGTTGGTCAGCCCCAGCATTTT. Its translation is CASSDRGVGQPQHF.

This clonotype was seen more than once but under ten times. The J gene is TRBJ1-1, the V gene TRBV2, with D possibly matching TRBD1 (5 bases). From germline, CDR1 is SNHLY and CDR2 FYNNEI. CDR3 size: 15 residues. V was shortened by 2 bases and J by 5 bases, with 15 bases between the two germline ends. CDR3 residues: CASSERGNSGTEAFF. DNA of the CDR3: TGTGCCAGCAGTGAACGGGGGAATTCGGGGACTGAAGCTTTCTTT. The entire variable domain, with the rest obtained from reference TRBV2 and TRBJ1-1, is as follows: EPEVTQTPSHQVTQMGQEVILRCVPISNHLYFYWYRQILGQKVEFLVSFYNNEISEKSEIFDDQFSVERPDGSNFTLKIRSTKLEDSAMYFCASSERGNSGTEAFFGQGTRLTVV.

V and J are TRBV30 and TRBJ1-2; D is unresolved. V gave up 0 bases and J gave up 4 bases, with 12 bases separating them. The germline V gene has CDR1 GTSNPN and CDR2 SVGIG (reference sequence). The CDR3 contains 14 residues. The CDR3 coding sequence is TGTGCCTGGAGTGTAAATCAGGCCTCCTATGGCTACACCTTC. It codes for CAWSVNQASYGYTF. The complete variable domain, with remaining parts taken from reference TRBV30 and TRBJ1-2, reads SQTIHQWPATLVQPVGSPLSLECTVEGTSNPNLYWYRQAAGRGLQLLFYSVGIGQISSEVPQNLSASRPQDRQFILSSKKLLLSDSGFYLCAWSVNQASYGYTFGSGTRLTVV.

CDR3 DNA sequence: TGTGCCAGCAGCCCGCGAACAGGGGGCGCCCCTGAAGCTTTCTTT. Amino acids: CASSPRTGGAPEAFF. This chain joins TRBV7-9 and TRBJ1-1; 9 bases map to TRBD1. Germline CDR1 reads SEHNR; CDR2 reads FQNEAQ (reference sequence). The CDR3 length is 15 residues. Losses at the gene ends were 5 bases for V and 6 bases for J; bases not matched to a gene: 10.

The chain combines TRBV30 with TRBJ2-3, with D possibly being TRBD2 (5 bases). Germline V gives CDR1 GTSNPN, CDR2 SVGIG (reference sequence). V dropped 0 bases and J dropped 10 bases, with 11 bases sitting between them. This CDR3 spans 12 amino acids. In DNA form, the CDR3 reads TGTGCCTGGAGTGTAGAGGTGGGAGCGCAGTATTTT. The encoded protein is CAWSVEVGAQYF.

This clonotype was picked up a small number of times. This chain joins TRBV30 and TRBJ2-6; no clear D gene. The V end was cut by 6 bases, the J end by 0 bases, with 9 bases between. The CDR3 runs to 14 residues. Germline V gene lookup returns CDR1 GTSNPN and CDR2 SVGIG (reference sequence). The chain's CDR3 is CACRPISGANVLTF. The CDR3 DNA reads TGTGCCTGCAGACCGATCTCTGGGGCCAACGTCCTGACTTTC. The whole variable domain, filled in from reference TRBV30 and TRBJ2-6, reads SQTIHQWPATLVQPVGSPLSLECTVEGTSNPNLYWYRQAAGRGLQLLFYSVGIGQISSEVPQNLSASRPQDRQFILSSKKLLLSDSGFYLCACRPISGANVLTFGAGSRLTVL.

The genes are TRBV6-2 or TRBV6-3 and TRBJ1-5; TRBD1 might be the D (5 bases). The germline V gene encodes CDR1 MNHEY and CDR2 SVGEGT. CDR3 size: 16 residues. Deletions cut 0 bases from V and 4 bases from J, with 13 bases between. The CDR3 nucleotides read TGTGCCAGCAGTTACTCTCGCAGGGCCGGGAATCAGCCCCAGCATTTT. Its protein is CASSYSRRAGNQPQHF.

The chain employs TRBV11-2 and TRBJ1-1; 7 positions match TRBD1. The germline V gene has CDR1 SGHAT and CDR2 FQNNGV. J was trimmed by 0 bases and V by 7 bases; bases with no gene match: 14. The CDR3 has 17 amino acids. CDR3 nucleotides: TGTGCCAGCACCATGCCGAGGGGGCGCGGGATGAACACTGAAGCTTTCTTT. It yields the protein CASTMPRGRGMNTEAFF. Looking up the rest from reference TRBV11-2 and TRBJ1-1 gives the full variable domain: EAGVAQSPRYKIIEKRQSVAFWCNPISGHATLYWYQQILGQGPKLLIQFQNNGVVDDSQLPKDRFSAERLKGVDSTLKIQPAKLEDSAVYLCASTMPRGRGMNTEAFFGQGTRLTVV.

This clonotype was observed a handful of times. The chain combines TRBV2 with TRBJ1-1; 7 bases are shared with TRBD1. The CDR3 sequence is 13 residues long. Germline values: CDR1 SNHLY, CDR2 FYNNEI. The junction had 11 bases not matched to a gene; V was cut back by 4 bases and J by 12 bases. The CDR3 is CASSVSDRVVTFF. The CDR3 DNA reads TGTGCCAGCAGTGTCTCTGACAGGGTAGTAACTTTCTTT. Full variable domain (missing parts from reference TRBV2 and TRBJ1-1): EPEVTQTPSHQVTQMGQEVILRCVPISNHLYFYWYRQILGQKVEFLVSFYNNEISEKSEIFDDQFSVERPDGSNFTLKIRSTKLEDSAMYFCASSVSDRVVTFFGQGTRLTVV.

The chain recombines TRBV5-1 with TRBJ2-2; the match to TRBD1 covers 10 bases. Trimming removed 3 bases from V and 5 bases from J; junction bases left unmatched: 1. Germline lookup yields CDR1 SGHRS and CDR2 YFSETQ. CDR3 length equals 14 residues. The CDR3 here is CASSSGQGTGELFF. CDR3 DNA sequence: TGCGCCAGCAGCTCGGGACAGGGGACCGGGGAGCTGTTTTTT.

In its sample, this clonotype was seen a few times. The chain's CDR3 is CASTQGLNTEAFF. Written as DNA, the CDR3 is TGTGCCAGCACGCAAGGTCTGAACACTGAAGCTTTCTTT. The genes are TRBV6-1 and TRBJ1-1, with no clear D. The CDR3 contains 13 residues. From germline, CDR1 is MNHNS and CDR2 SASEGT. V lost 7 bases to trimming and J lost 0 bases, with 9 bases between them.

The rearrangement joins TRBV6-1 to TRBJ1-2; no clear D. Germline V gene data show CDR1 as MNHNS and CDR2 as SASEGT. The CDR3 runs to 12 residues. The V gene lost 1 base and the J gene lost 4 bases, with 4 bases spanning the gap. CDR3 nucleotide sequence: TGTGCCAGCAGTGAAGGCGGCTATGGCTACACCTTC. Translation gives CASSEGGYGYTF.

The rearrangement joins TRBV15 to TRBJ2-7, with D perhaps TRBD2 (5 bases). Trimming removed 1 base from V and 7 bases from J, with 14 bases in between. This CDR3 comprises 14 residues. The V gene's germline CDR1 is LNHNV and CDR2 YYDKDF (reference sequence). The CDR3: CATSRAGVSEEQYF. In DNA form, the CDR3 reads TGTGCCACCAGCAGAGCCGGGGTGTCAGAGGAGCAGTACTTC.

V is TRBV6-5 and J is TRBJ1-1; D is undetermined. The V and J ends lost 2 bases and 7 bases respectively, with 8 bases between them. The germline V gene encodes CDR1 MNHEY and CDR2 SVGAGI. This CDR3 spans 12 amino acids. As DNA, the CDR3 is TGTGCCAGCAGTTACGGAGAAAATGAAGCTTTCTTT. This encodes CASSYGENEAFF.

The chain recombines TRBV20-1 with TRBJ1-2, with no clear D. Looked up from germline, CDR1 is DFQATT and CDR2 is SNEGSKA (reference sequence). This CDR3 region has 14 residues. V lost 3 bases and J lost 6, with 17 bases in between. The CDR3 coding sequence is TGCAGTGCTAGTAATCCATCCAGGAGACATGGCTACACCTTC. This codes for CSASNPSRRHGYTF.

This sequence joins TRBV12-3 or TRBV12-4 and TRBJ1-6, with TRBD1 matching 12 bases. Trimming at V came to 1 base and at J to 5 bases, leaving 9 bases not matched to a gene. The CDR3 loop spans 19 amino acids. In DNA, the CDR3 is TGTGCCAGCAGTTTAGTAGTGGGAGGGACAGGGGGCAATAATTCACCCCTCCACTTT. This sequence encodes CASSLVVGGTGGNNSPLHF.

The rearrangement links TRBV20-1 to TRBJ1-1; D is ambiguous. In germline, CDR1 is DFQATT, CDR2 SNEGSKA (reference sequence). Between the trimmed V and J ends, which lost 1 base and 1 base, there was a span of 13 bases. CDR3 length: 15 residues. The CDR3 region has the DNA TGCAGTGCTAGAGCGGCCCCCTTTTCGAACACTGAAGCTTTCTTT. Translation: CSARAAPFSNTEAFF.